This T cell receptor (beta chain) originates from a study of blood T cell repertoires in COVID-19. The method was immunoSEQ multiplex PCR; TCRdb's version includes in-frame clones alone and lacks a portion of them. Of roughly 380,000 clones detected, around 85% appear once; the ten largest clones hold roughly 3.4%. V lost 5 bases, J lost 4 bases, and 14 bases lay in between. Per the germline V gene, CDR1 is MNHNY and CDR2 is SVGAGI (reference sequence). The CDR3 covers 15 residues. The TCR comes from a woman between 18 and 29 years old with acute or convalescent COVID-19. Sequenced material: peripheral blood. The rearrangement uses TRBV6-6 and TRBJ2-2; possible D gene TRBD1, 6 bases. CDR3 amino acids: CASSTFGTTTGELFF. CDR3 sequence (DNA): TGTGCCAGCAGTACCTTCGGGACAACCACCGGGGAGCTGTTTTTT.